This T cell receptor beta chain was documented in a study of response to subunit inactivated influenza vaccine. V lost 0 bases and J lost 7, with 10 bases in between. The CDR3 covers 14 residues. Germline assignment: CDR1 SGHAT and CDR2 FQNNGV. TCRdb independently ran MiXCR on the RT-PCR reads; one entry per CDR3 protein. This table holds about 190,000 distinct CDR3 sequences, approximately 15% found once. This clonotype was seen only a few times. Its antigen is as yet unknown. The study's findings and limits: The authors suggested that every seasonal influenza vaccination recruits few new T cells.

The V gene is TRBV11-2, the J gene TRBJ2-1; TRBD1 or TRBD2 may be the D gene (5 bases each). This clonotype originated in a man aged 50 or older who received an inactivated influenza vaccine. Sequencing used CD8+ T cells sorted from PBMCs, obtained around 5 days after vaccination. The CDR3 loop is CASSLDLGVNEQFF. The CDR3 DNA reads as TGTGCCAGCAGCTTAGATCTGGGGGTAAATGAGCAGTTCTTC.